This TCR beta chain was captured by sequencing in a study of T cell repertoires in cytomegalovirus infection. CDR1 is SGHAT and CDR2 is FQNNGV in the germline V gene. With V trimmed by 5 bases and J by 0 bases, 21 bases remained unmatched. The CDR3 spans 22 residues. Each CDR3 protein gets one entry after TCRdb re-called the reads with MiXCR. The sample lists 450,000 to 600,000 distinct CDR3 sequences; about 42% were seen once. Concerning this clonotype: Its antigen is as yet unknown.

General study points: HLA-C-restricted CMV-specific TCR beta clonotypes were dominant in the ex vivo response.

This clonotype originated in a human donor in good health (CMV status not recorded). Some clones in this sample may be carry-over from other donors' samples. The sequenced sample was cultured PBMCs, obtained from culture after CMV antigen stimulation. V is TRBV11-2 and J is TRBJ2-3; TRBD1 matches 12 bases. The CDR3 DNA sequence: TGTGCCAGCAGCAAAAGAAGAAGGTGGGACAGGGGGCTTGATGGGAGCACAGATACGCAGTATTTT. This translates into CASSKRRRWDRGLDGSTDTQYF.